These 6 T cell receptor beta chains originate from one sample sequenced in a study of T cell changes during pregnancy in multiple sclerosis. Generated by immunoSEQ multiplex PCR, the TCRdb table keeps only in-frame clones and is missing some. The sample has roughly 51,000 clones, 94% seen once. The material was CD8+ T cells from peripheral blood mononuclear cells, obtained before pregnancy. These TCRs come from a female donor with multiple sclerosis, enrolled in a pregnancy study.

This sequence joins TRBV25-1 and TRBJ2-1; a weak D match, TRBD2 (6 bases). This CDR3 contains 13 residues. The germline V gene encodes CDR1 MGHDK and CDR2 SYGVNS. Trimming removed 1 base at V and 8 bases at J, with 9 bases between. The CDR3 reads CASSESGEDEQFF. The CDR3 nucleotides are TGTGCCAGCAGTGAATCGGGGGAGGATGAGCAGTTCTTC.

V and J are TRBV19 and TRBJ1-1; D not certain. The CDR3 length is 12 residues. The germline V and J ends were trimmed by 5 bases and 11 bases, with 15 bases remaining between them. Germline V gives CDR1 LNHDA, CDR2 SQIVND (reference sequence). The DNA for the CDR3 is TGTGCCAGTAGTTCATCGGGGTTGATGGCTTTCTTT. Residues: CASSSSGLMAFF.

This clone was found once. This sequence joins TRBV28 and TRBJ1-1; TRBD1 matches 8 bases. The CDR3 spans 11 residues. The trim removed 10 bases at V and 4 bases at J, leaving 2 bases unmatched. The germline gives CDR1 MDHEN, CDR2 SYDVKM. The CDR3 loop is CAIQGGTEAFF. The CDR3 DNA reads TGTGCCATACAGGGGGGCACTGAAGCTTTCTTT.

V is TRBV9 and J is TRBJ2-7; 7 bases are a match to TRBD1. Germline CDR1 reads SGDLS; CDR2 reads YYNGEE. The J segment lost 2 bases and the V segment lost 4 bases, leaving 6 bases of the junction unmatched. The CDR3 is 14 residues long. The DNA for the CDR3 is TGTGCCAGCAGCCCATGGGACAGTCCCTACGAGCAGTACTTC. Its translation is CASSPWDSPYEQYF.

This clone turned up a few times. This chain joins TRBV4-1 and TRBJ2-1; D is uncertain. V lost 0 bases, J lost 6 bases, and 6 bases lay in between. CDR3 length equals 13 residues. The germline V gene has CDR1 MGHRA and CDR2 YSYEKL. The CDR3, as DNA: TGCGCCAGCAGCCAAGAGCTAGTCAATGAGCAGTTCTTC. Its translation is CASSQELVNEQFF.

This rearrangement joins TRBV7-9 to TRBJ2-7; D is uncertain. The germline gives CDR1 SEHNR, CDR2 FQNEAQ (reference sequence). V gave up 0 bases and J gave up 5 bases, with 5 bases separating them. This CDR3 region has 12 residues. The CDR3 DNA reads TGTGCCAGCAGCTTAGCATCAAACGAGCAGTACTTC. Its protein is CASSLASNEQYF.